Presented here are 2 T cell receptor beta chains from one specimen sequenced in a study of OX40 agonist ivuxolimab in advanced cancers. Library method: the immunoSEQ multiplex PCR assay. TCRdb carries this immuneACCESS record with in-frame sequences only. Its versions omit some clonotypes, under half of them owing to an unresolved V gene in the studies checked, with the rest unexplained. Here the sample has under 55,000 clones; approximately 88% occur a single time. Roughly 12% of the sample is in the top ten clones. This material consisted of CD4+ or CD8+ T cells sorted from blood, taken in a trial of the OX40 agonist ivuxolimab. These receptors were taken from an adult with an advanced solid tumor such as melanoma, head and neck, liver or kidney cancer.

CDR3 loop: CASSTYTDTQYF. The CDR3 nucleotides are TGTGCCAGCAGCACCTATACAGATACGCAGTATTTT. The chain links TRBV7-2 to TRBJ2-3, with D unresolved. Trimming cost V 5 bases and J 3 bases, with 6 bases left between them. CDR3 length equals 12 residues. Germline V lookup: CDR1 SGHTA, CDR2 FQGNSA.

V gene TRBV7-9 combines with J gene TRBJ2-3; 9 bases match TRBD2. This CDR3 has 14 amino acids. Trimming removed 4 bases from V and 7 bases from J; junction bases left unmatched: 6. Germline values: CDR1 SEHNR, CDR2 FQNEAQ (reference sequence). CDR3 in amino acids: CASSSTSGEHTQYF. The CDR3 coding sequence is TGTGCCAGCAGCTCGACTAGCGGCGAGCATACGCAGTATTTT. Together with reference TRBV7-9 and TRBJ2-3, the CDR3 gives the full variable domain: DTGVSQNPRHKITKRGQNVTFRCDPISEHNRLYWYRQTLGQGPEFLTYFQNEAQLEKSRLLSDRFSAERPKGSFSTLEIQRTEQGDSAMYLCASSSTSGEHTQYFGPGTRLTVL.